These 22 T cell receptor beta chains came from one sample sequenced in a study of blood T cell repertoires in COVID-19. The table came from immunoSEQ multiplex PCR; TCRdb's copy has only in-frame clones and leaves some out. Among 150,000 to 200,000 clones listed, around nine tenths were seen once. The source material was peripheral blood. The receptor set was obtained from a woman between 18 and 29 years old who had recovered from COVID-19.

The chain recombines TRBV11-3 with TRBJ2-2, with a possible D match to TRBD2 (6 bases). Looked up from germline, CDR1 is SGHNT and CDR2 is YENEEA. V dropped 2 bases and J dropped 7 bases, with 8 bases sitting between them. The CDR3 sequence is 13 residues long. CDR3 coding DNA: TGTGCCAGCAGCTTACCGGGGGACGGGGAGCTGTTTTTT. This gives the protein CASSLPGDGELFF.

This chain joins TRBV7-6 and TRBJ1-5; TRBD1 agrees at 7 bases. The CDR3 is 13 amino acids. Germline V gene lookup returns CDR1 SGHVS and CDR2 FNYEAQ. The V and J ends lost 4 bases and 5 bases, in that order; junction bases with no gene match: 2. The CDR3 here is CASSYDRDQPQHF. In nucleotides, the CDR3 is TGTGCCAGCAGCTACGACAGGGATCAGCCCCAGCATTTT.

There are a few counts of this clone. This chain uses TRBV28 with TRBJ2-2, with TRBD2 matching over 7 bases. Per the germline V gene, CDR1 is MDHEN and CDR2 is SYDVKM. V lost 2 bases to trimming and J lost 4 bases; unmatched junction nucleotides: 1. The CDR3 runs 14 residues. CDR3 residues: CASSLGGSTGELFF. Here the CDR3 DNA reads TGTGCCAGCAGTTTAGGCGGGAGCACCGGGGAGCTGTTTTTT.

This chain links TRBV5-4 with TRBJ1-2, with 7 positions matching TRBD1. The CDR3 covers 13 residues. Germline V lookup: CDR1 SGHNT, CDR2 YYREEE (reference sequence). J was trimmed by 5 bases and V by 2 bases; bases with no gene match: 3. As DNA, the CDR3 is TGTGCCAGCAGCTTAACAGGGGATTATGGCTACACCTTC. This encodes CASSLTGDYGYTF. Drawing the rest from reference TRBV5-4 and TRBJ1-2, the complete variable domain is ETGVTQSPTHLIKTRGQQVTLRCSSQSGHNTVSWYQQALGQGPQFIFQYYREEENGRGNFPPRFSGLQFPNYSSELNVNALELDDSALYLCASSLTGDYGYTFGSGTRLTVV.

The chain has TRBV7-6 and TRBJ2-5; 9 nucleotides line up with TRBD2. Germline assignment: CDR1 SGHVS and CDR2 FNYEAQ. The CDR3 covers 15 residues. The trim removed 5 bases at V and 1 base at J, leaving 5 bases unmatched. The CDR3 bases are TGTGCCAGCAGCCGACTAGCGGAGACCCAAGAGACCCAGTACTTC. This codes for CASSRLAETQETQYF.

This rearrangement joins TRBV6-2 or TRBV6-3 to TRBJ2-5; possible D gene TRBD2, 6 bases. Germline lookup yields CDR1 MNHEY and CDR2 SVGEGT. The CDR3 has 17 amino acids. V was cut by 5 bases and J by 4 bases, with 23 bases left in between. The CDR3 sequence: CASSRSGLPPWGETQYF. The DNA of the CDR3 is TGTGCCAGCAGTAGATCGGGACTCCCACCATGGGGAGAGACCCAGTACTTC.

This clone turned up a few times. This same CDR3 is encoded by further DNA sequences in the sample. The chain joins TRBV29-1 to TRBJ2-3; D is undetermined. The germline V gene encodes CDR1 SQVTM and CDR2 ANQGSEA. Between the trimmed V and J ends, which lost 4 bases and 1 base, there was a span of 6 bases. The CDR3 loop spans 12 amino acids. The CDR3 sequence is CSVVTGTDTQYF. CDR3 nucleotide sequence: TGCAGCGTTGTAACAGGCACAGATACGCAGTATTTT.

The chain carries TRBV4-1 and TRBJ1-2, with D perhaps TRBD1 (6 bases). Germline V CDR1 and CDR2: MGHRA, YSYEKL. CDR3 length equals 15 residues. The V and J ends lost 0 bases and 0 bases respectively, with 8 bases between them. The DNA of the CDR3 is TGCGCCAGCAGCCAAGAAAGGGGGACTAACTATGGCTACACCTTC. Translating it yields CASSQERGTNYGYTF.

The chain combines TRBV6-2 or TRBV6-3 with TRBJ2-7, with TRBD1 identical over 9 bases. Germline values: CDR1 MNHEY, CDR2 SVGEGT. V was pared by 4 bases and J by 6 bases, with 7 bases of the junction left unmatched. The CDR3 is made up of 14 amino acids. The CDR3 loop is CASSWRDRVGEQYV. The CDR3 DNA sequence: TGTGCCAGCAGTTGGAGGGACAGGGTGGGCGAGCAGTACGTC.

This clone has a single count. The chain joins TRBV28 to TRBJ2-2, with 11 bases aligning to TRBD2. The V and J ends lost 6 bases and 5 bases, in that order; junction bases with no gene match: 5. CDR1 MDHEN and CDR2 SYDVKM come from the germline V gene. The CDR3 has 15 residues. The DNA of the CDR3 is TGTGCCAGCAGCCCACTAGCGGGAGTGACCGGGGAGCTGTTTTTT. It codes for CASSPLAGVTGELFF.

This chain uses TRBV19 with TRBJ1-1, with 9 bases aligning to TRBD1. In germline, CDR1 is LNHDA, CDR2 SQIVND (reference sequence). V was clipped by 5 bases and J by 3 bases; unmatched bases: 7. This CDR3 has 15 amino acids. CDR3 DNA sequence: TGTGCCAGTAGTGTCACCGGGACAGGGTACACTGAAGCTTTCTTT. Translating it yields CASSVTGTGYTEAFF.

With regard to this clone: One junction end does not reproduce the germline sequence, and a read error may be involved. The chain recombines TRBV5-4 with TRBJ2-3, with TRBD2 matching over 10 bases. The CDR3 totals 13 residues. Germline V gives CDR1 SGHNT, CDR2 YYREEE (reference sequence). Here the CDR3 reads CASSRSQREGDRF. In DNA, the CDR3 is TGTGCCAGCAGCAGATCACAGCGGGAGGGGGACCGATTT.

CDR3 region: CASSSGTGSYEQYF. CDR3 DNA: TGTGCCAGCAGCTCCGGGACAGGCTCCTACGAGCAGTACTTC. The rearrangement joins TRBV7-8 to TRBJ2-7; 8 nucleotides align to TRBD1. Germline assignment: CDR1 SGHVS and CDR2 FQNEAQ. The CDR3 sequence is 14 residues long. Losses at the gene ends were 4 bases for V and 0 bases for J; bases not matched to a gene: 2.

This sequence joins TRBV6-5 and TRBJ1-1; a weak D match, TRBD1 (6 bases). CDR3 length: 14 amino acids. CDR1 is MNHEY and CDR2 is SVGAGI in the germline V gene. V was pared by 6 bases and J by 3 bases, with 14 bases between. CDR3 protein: CASRRGQMDTEAFF. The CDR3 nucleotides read TGTGCCAGCAGGAGAGGACAGATGGACACTGAAGCTTTCTTT.

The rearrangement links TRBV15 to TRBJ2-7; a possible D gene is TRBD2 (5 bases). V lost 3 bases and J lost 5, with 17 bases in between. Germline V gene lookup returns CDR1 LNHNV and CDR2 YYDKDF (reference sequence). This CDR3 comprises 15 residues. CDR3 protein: CATSSRRSGADEQYV. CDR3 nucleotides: TGTGCCACCAGCAGCCGGAGGTCCGGAGCAGACGAGCAGTACGTC.

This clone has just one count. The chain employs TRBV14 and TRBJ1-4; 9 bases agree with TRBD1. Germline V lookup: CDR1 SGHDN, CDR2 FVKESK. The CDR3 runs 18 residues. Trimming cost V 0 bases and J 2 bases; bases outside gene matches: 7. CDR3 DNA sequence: TGTGCCAGCAGCCAAGAAGCGGACAGGGGAGGTACTAATGAAAAACTGTTTTTT. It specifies CASSQEADRGGTNEKLFF.

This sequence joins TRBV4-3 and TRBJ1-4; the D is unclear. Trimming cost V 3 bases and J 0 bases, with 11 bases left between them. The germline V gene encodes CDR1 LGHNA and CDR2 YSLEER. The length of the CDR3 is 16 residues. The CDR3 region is CASSQEPTATNEKLFF. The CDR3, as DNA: TGCGCCAGCAGCCAGGAGCCAACGGCAACTAATGAAAAACTGTTTTTT.

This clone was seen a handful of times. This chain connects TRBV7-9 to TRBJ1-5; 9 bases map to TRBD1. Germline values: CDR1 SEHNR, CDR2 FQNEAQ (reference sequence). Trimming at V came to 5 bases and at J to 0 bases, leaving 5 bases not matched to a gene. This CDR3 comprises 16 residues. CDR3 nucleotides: TGTGCCAGCAGCCGACAGGGGGAGGGTAGCAATCAGCCCCAGCATTTT. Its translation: CASSRQGEGSNQPQHF.

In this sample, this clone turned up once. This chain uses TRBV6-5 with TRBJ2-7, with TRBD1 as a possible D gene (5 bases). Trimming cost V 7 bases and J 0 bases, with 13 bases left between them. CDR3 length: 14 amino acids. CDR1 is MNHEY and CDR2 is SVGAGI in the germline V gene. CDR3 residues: CASKDMFLSYEQYF. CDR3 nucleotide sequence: TGTGCCAGCAAGGACATGTTTCTCTCCTACGAGCAGTACTTC.

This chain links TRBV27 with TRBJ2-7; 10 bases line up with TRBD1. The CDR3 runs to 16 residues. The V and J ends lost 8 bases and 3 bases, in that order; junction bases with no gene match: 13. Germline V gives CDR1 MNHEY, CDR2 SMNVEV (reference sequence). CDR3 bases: TGTGCCAGCGGACAGCTCCCGGGACAGGGGAACTACGAGCAGTACTTC. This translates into CASGQLPGQGNYEQYF.

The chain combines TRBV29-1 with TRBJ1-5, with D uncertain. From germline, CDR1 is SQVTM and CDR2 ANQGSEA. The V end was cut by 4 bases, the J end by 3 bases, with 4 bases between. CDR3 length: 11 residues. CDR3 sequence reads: CSVGNNQPQHF. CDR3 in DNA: TGCAGCGTTGGTAACAATCAGCCCCAGCATTTT. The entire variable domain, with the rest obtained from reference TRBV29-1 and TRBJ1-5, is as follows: SAVISQKPSRDICQRGTSLTIQCQVDSQVTMMFWYRQQPGQSLTLIATANQGSEATYESGFVIDKFPISRPNLTFSTLTVSNMSPEDSSIYLCSVGNNQPQHFGDGTRLSIL.

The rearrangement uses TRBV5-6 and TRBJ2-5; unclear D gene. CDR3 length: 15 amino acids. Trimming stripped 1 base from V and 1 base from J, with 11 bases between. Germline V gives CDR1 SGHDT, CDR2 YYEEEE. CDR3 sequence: CASSLWAGAQETQYF. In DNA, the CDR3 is TGTGCCAGCAGCTTGTGGGCAGGCGCCCAAGAGACCCAGTACTTC.